This T cell receptor beta chain was recorded in a study of T cells in Graves' hyperthyroidism and ophthalmopathy. Study summary: Any treatment followed the collection of peripheral blood at initial diagnosis.

This clonotype was seen at least ten times. The study left out patients who had uncontrolled infection, other autoimmune disease, pregnancy or lactation. V dropped 3 bases and J dropped 5; count of bases not matched to a gene: 4. The CDR3 length is 14 residues. CDR1 is SGHRS, CDR2 YFSETQ, per germline. RNA transcripts provided the source from which TCR beta CDR3 regions were amplified. When the TCR CDR3 underwent first-round RT-PCR, the HTBI primer set was used. TCRdb ran MiXCR on the multiplex PCR reads and lists one entry per CDR3 protein. The sample has 200,000 or so distinct CDR3 sequences, 17% seen once.

This receptor was identified in a woman aged 45-59 years with Graves' hyperthyroidism. The sample comprised blood. The chain uses TRBV5-1 and TRBJ2-1; 8 bases map to TRBD2. The CDR3 nucleotides read TGCGCCAGCAGCTGGACTAGCCGACACAATGAGCAGTTCTTC. This sequence encodes CASSWTSRHNEQFF.